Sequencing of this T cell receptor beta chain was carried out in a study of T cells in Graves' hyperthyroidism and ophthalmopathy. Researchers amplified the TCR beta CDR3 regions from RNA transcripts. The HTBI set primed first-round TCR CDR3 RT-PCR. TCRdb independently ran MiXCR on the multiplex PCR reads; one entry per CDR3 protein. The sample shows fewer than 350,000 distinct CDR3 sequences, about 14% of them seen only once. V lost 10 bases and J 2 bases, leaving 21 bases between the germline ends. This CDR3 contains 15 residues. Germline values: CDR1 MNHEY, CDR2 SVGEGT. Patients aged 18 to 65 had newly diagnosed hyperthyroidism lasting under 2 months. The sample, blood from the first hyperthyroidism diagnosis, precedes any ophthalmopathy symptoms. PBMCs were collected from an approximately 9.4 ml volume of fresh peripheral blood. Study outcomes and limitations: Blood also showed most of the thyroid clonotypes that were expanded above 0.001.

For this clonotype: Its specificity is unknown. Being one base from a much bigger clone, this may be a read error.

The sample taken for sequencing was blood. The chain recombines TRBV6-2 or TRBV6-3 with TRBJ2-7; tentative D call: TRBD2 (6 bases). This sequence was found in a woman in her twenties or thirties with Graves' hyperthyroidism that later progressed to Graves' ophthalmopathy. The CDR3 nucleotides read TGTGCCAACGGAAGGAATGGAGCGGGTGCCTACGAGCAGTACTTC. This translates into CANGRNGAGAYEQYF.